This TCR beta chain was obtained from a study of blood T cell repertoires in COVID-19. In the study overall: The United States, Italy and Spain were the sources of the acute and convalescent COVID-19 samples. The cDNA or gDNA used as material had been derived from T cells, B-cell-depleted T cells, or PBMCs.

Source study methods: The authors estimated nucleated cell counts from reference gene primer amplification. The protocol was immunoSEQ multiplex PCR, while the TCRdb copy is restricted to in-frame clones and leaves out a portion. That table supplies the V and J calls and clone size; D and trimming were determined from the DNA. The sample lists more than 200,000 clones, about four fifths seen once, with approximately 4.8% in the top ten. The CDR3 totals 15 residues. Germline CDR1 reads SGHAT; CDR2 reads FQNNGV. Trimming cost V 7 bases and J 2 bases; bases outside gene matches: 8. The specimen sequenced was peripheral blood. This sequence was found in a middle-aged man with active or convalescent COVID-19. This chain links TRBV11-2 with TRBJ2-7; the match to TRBD1 covers 10 bases. The CDR3 bases are TGTGCCAGCACCCCTAGAGACAGGGGGCCCTACGAGCAGTACTTC. Protein product: CASTPRDRGPYEQYF.